This TCR beta chain is drawn from a study of OX40 agonist ivuxolimab in advanced cancers. As for the study in general: A diagnosis of hepatocellular carcinoma, melanoma, renal cell or head and neck cancer was present in dose-escalation patients.

In regard to this clone: Antigen specificity is unknown.

Between the trimmed V and J ends, which lost 0 bases and 1 base, there was a span of 13 bases. CDR3 length: 16 amino acids. The germline V gene encodes CDR1 SGHRS and CDR2 YFSETQ. Repertoires were generated with immunoSEQ multiplex PCR, while TCRdb's copy carries only in-frame clones and drops some. Of about 150,000 clones listed, more than 85% are singletons. Points from the study as a whole: Antigen targets of the expanded peripheral T cells went undetermined.

The clonotype was recovered from an adult with an advanced solid tumor such as melanoma, head and neck, liver or kidney cancer. This specimen was CD4+ or CD8+ T cells sorted from blood, taken in a trial of the OX40 agonist ivuxolimab. V gene TRBV5-1 combines with J gene TRBJ2-5; D call uncertain. CDR3 nucleotide sequence: TGCGCCAGCAGCTTGGTGGCAGATGTCGCCCAAGAGACCCAGTACTTC. It encodes CASSLVADVAQETQYF.